This T cell receptor (beta chain) originates from a study of human T cells and chemical hapten exposure. Study-wide results and caveats: Clustering by CDR3 similarity yielded significantly more large clusters from expanded TCRs than controls. TCRs at a frequency above 1 in 1000 stayed unchanged with DPC sensitization.

This clonotype was recorded many times. Its cognate antigen is unknown. Noted time point: patch test 2, 6 weeks after DPC sensitization. Sample treatment: therapeutic diphenylcyclopropenone sensitization with weekly scalp DPC. Whole blood that had not been fractionated was the source of extracted total RNA. Within the library, unique molecular identifiers were attached to each individual cDNA molecule. From the RACE reads, TCRdb called clonotypes with MiXCR, one entry per CDR3 protein. The table includes 84,000 or so distinct CDR3 sequences, roughly 10% detected once. The material was whole blood, obtained in connection with sensitization to the hapten diphenylcyclopropenone (DPC). The clonotype originates from a woman aged 25 to 39 with alopecia areata. Some clones in this sample may be carry-over from other donors' samples.

Here the CDR3 DNA reads TGTGCCAGCCGGGACAGGGGTTCCTGGGAGCAGTTCTTC. The encoded protein is CASRDRGSWEQFF. The V gene is TRBV6-2 or TRBV6-3, the J gene TRBJ2-1, with 10 nucleotides matching TRBD1. Per germline, CDR1 MNHEY and CDR2 SVGEGT. Unmatched junction bases numbered 8, after V lost 8 bases and J lost 10 bases. This CDR3 is 13 amino acids long.